This T cell receptor (beta chain) comes out of a study of T-cell memory formation after mild COVID-19. V shed 2 bases and J shed 0 bases, with 12 bases lying between them. CDR3 length: 16 residues. The germline V gene encodes CDR1 SGHRS and CDR2 YFSETQ. TCRdb ran MiXCR on the 5' RACE reads and lists one entry per CDR3 protein. The table records more than 400,000 distinct CDR3 sequences, 15% to 20% of them present only once. This TCR came from an adult woman who had mild COVID-19 (a few samples of this study predate the infection). Cell type and time point are not known. The chain combines TRBV5-1 with TRBJ2-1; D is uncertain. The sequencing sample was made of PBMCs or a T cell subset sorted from them (not recorded which). The CDR3 sequence: CASSFSTGLSYNEQFF. CDR3 nucleotide sequence: TGCGCCAGCAGCTTTTCGACGGGCCTCTCCTACAATGAGCAGTTCTTC.